The 7 T cell receptor beta chains below all came from one sample that was sequenced in a study of blood T cell repertoires in COVID-19 (dated by TCRdb to the early 2020s). The method was the immunoSEQ multiplex PCR assay. This immuneACCESS table, as held by TCRdb, lists in-frame sequences with V and J called but not all clones. Of the missing ones, under half trace to an unresolved V gene in checked studies; the others have no known cause. The sample has fewer than 120,000 clones on record, around 74% of them singletons. Under 10% of the sample goes to the ten largest clones. Sequencing input: peripheral blood. The receptors originated from a woman aged 60-75 years with acute or convalescent COVID-19.

V is TRBV28 and J is TRBJ1-2; TRBD1 matches at 8 bases. Per the germline V gene, CDR1 is MDHEN and CDR2 is SYDVKM. This CDR3 is 13 amino acids long. J lost 5 bases, V lost 7 bases, and 6 bases had no gene match. This CDR3 is CASTTGGEYGYTF. CDR3 DNA: TGTGCCAGCACAACAGGGGGAGAGTATGGCTACACCTTC.

The genes are TRBV5-8 and TRBJ1-2; the match to TRBD1 covers 8 bases. Germline V lookup: CDR1 SGHTS, CDR2 YDEGEE. This CDR3 is 14 amino acids long. J was trimmed by 2 bases and V by 0 bases; bases with no gene match: 0. CDR3 nucleotides: TGTGCCAGCAGCTTGGGGACAGGGAACTATGGCTACACCTTC. Translating it yields CASSLGTGNYGYTF.

This clone came up a few times. The chain is built from TRBV15 and TRBJ1-5; 9 bases fit TRBD1. J lost 6 bases, V lost 4 bases, and 7 bases had no gene match. Germline V lookup: CDR1 LNHNV, CDR2 YYDKDF (reference sequence). CDR3 length equals 15 residues. CDR3 protein: CATSIRTGVPQPQHF. CDR3 in DNA: TGTGCCACCAGCATTCGGACAGGGGTACCTCAGCCCCAGCATTTT.

The rearrangement links TRBV7-3 to TRBJ2-7, with a tentative D call TRBD2 (6 bases). Germline V gene data show CDR1 as SGHTA and CDR2 as FQGTGA. CDR3 length: 15 residues. Trimming took 1 base from V and 0 from J, leaving 10 bases between them. The CDR3 here is CASSLKIGGSYEQYF. CDR3 in DNA: TGTGCCAGCAGCTTAAAAATCGGGGGCTCCTACGAGCAGTACTTC.

The count of this clone is one. This rearrangement joins TRBV12-3 or TRBV12-4 to TRBJ1-1, with a possible D match to TRBD1 (6 bases). V was shortened by 4 bases and J by 5 bases, with 11 bases between the two germline ends. This CDR3 has 13 amino acids. The CDR3 region has the DNA TGTGCCAGCAGTTCAACAGGGCGAACTGAAGCTTTCTTT. Translation: CASSSTGRTEAFF.

Points on this clone: This CDR3 is also generated by other DNA sequences in the sample. The chain joins TRBV27 to TRBJ1-5, with 7 bases that match TRBD1. The CDR3 is 14 amino acids. After removal of 6 bases from V and 4 bases from J, the junction contained 6 bases not matched to a gene. Germline V gives CDR1 MNHEY, CDR2 SMNVEV (reference sequence). CDR3 DNA: TGTGCCAGCAGGTCGGGACAGTTAAATCAGCCCCAGCATTTT. Translating gives CASRSGQLNQPQHF.

J is TRBJ2-7 and V is TRBV5-4, with 7 bases lining up with TRBD1. Germline V gives CDR1 SGHNT, CDR2 YYREEE (reference sequence). V gave up 5 bases and J gave up 0 bases; unmatched junction bases: 8. The CDR3 extends over 15 amino acids. This CDR3 is CASSSRDSFSYEQYF. DNA for the CDR3: TGTGCCAGCAGTTCCCGGGACAGCTTCTCCTACGAGCAGTACTTC.